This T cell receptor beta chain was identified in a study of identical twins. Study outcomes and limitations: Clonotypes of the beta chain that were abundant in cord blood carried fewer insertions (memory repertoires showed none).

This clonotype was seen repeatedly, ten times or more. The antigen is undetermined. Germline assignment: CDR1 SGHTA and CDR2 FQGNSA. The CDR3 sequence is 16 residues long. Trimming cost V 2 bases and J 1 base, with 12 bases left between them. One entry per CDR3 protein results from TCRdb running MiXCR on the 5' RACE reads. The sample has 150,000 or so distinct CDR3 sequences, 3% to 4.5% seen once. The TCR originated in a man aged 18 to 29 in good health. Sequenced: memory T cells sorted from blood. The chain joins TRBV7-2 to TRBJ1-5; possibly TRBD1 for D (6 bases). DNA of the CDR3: TGTGCCAGCAGCTTACGGGGGCCGGCAAGCAATCAGCCCCAGCATTTT. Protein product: CASSLRGPASNQPQHF.